Below are 8 T cell receptor beta chains sequenced from a single sample in a study of shared clonotypes between healthy human individuals. TCRdb keeps only in-frame clones here, not all; method: immunoSEQ multiplex PCR. The sample has approximately 350,000 clones, about 74% seen once. The sequenced sample was memory CD4+ T cells sorted from blood. As to subset: CD45RA-negative fraction. The receptors shown here come from a man aged 25-40 years in good health.

This chain links TRBV6-5 with TRBJ2-5, with a weak D call TRBD2 (5 bases). Looked up from germline, CDR1 is MNHEY and CDR2 is SVGAGI. The CDR3 is made up of 13 amino acids. V was trimmed by 0 bases and J by 7 bases, leaving 9 bases between them. This CDR3 is CASSYSAGGTQYF. As DNA, the CDR3 is TGTGCCAGCAGTTACTCGGCGGGTGGGACCCAGTACTTC.

The chain couples TRBV5-6 to TRBJ1-1, with no clear D. Trimming took 1 base from V and 7 from J, leaving 17 bases between them. Germline loops: CDR1 SGHDT, CDR2 YYEEEE. The CDR3 totals 15 residues. Here the CDR3 DNA reads TGTGCCAGCAGCTTGAGGACCCGGGCTCGGGGTGAAGCTTTCTTT. It is translated as CASSLRTRARGEAFF.

The chain is built from TRBV18 and TRBJ2-5; 10 bases agree with TRBD1. The V and J ends lost 1 base and 4 bases, in that order; junction bases with no gene match: 6. In germline, CDR1 is KGHSH, CDR2 LQKENI. CDR3 length: 16 residues. The DNA for the CDR3 is TGTGCCAGCTCACCACTTGGACAGGGGGGTCGAGAGACCCAGTACTTC. Protein: CASSPLGQGGRETQYF.

The chain links TRBV28 to TRBJ2-1; 9 bases are shared with TRBD2. The junction had 2 bases not matched to a gene; V was cut back by 5 bases and J by 0 bases. The CDR3 is 15 residues long. The germline V gene encodes CDR1 MDHEN and CDR2 SYDVKM. CDR3 in DNA: TGTGCCAGCAGTCGTAGCGGGAGCTCCTACAATGAGCAGTTCTTC. Translation gives CASSRSGSSYNEQFF.

In this sample, this clone is medium-sized. V gene TRBV7-3 combines with J gene TRBJ2-5, with unresolved D. Germline CDR1 SGHTA, CDR2 FQGTGA. V was pared by 3 bases and J by 9 bases, with 8 bases between. The CDR3 is made up of 11 amino acids. In nucleotides, the CDR3 is TGTGCCAGCAGCTTCCCCCCAGCCCAGTACTTC. It translates to CASSFPPAQYF.

The chain has TRBV7-8 and TRBJ1-2; D possibly corresponds to TRBD1 (6 bases). Germline V CDR1 and CDR2: SGHVS, FQNEAQ. CDR3 length: 14 amino acids. With 1 base removed from V and 4 bases from J, the gap between germline ends came to 10 bases. The CDR3 coding sequence is TGTGCCAGCAGCTTAGTCAAAGGGGGCTATGGCTACACCTTC. This translates into CASSLVKGGYGYTF.

In its sample, this clone was seen once. V and J are TRBV7-8 and TRBJ2-7, with 13 bases lining up with TRBD2. CDR3 size: 14 residues. With 7 bases clipped from V and 4 bases from J, the junction kept 4 bases outside the gene matches. Per the germline V gene, CDR1 is SGHVS and CDR2 is FQNEAQ. CDR3 DNA sequence: TGTGCCAGCACTGGACTAGCGGGAGTATACGAGCAGTACTTC. It specifies CASTGLAGVYEQYF.

This clone occurred a few times. V usage is TRBV5-6 and J usage is TRBJ2-7, with D unclear. Germline V CDR1 and CDR2: SGHDT, YYEEEE. CDR3 size: 12 residues. V was clipped by 0 bases and J by 4 bases, with 5 bases between them. Written as DNA, the CDR3 is TGTGCCAGCAGCTTGGCGGTATACGAGCAGTACTTC. Amino acid sequence: CASSLAVYEQYF.